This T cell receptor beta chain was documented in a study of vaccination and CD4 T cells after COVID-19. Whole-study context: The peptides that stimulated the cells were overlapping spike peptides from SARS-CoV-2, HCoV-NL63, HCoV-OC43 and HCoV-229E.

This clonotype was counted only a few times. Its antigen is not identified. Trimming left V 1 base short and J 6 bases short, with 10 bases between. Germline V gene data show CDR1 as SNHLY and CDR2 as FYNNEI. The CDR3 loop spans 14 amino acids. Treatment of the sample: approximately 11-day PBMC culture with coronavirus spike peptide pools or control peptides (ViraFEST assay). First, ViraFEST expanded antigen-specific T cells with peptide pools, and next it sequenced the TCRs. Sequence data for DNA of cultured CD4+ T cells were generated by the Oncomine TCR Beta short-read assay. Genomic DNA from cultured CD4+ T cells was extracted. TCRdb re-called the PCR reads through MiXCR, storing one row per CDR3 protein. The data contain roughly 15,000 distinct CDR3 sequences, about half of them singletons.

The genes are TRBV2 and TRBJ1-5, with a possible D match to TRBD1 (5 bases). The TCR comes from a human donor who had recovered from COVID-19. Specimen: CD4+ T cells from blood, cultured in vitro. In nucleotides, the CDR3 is TGTGCCAGCAGTGAAGGACAGTTGAGTCAGCCCCAGCATTTT. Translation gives CASSEGQLSQPQHF.